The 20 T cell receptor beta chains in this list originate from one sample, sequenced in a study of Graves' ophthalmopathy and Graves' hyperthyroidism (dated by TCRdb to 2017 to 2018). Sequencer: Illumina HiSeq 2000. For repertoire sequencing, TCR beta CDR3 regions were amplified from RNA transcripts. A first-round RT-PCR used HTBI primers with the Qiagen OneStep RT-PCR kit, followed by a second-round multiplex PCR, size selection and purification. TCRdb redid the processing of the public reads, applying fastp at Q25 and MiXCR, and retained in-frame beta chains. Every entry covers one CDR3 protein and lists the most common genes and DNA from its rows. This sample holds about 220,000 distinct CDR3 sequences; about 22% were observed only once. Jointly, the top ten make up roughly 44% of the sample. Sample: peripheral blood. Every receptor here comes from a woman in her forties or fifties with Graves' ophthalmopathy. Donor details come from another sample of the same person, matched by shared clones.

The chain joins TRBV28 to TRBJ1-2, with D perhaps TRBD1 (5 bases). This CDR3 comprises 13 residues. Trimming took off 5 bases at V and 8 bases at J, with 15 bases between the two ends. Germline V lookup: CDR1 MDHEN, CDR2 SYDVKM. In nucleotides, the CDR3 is TGTGCCAGCAGTGGACATCCTGCAGGGGGCTACACCTTC. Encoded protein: CASSGHPAGGYTF.

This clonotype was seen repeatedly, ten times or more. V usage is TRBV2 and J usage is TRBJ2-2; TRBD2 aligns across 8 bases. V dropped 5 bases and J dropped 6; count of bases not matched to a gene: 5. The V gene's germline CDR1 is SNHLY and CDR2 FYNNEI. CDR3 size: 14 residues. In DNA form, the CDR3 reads TGTGCCAGCAGTAGCAGCGGGAGATCCGGGGAGCTGTTTTTT. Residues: CASSSSGRSGELFF.

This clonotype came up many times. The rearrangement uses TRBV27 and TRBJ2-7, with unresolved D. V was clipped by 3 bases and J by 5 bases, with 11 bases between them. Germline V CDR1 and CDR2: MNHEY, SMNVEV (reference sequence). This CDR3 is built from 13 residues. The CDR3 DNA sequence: TGTGCCAGCAGTTTGCGCCCCCCCGACGAGCAGTACTTC. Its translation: CASSLRPPDEQYF.

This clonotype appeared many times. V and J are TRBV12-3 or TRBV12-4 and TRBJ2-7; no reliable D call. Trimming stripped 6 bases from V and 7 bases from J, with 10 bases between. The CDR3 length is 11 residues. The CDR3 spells CASSPDEEQYF. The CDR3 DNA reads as TGTGCCAGCAGCCCGGATGAGGAGCAGTACTTC.

The CDR3 loop is CASSYEDAITTGELFF. CDR3 nucleotides: TGTGCCAGCAGTTACGAGGACGCCATCACGACCGGGGAGCTGTTTTTT. V gene TRBV12-3 or TRBV12-4 combines with J gene TRBJ2-2; no clear D gene. V shed 4 bases and J shed 5 bases, with 17 bases lying between them. The CDR3 covers 16 residues.

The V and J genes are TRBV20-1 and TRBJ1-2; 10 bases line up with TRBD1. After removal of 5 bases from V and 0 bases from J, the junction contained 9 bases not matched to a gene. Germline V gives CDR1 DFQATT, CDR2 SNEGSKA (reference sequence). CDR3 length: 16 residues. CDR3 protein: CSADSGQGIANYGYTF. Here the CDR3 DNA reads TGCAGTGCTGACTCGGGACAGGGGATAGCTAACTATGGCTACACCTTC.

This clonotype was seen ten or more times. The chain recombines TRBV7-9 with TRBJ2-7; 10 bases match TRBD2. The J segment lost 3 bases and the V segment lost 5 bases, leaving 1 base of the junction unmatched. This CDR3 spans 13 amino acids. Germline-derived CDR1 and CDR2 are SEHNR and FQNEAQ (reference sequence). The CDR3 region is CASSRTSGYEQYF. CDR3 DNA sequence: TGTGCCAGCAGCCGGACTAGCGGCTACGAGCAGTACTTC.

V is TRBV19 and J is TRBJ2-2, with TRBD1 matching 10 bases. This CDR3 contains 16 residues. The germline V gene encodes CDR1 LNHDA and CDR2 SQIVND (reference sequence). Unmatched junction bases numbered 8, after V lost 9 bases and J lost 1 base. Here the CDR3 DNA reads TGTGCCAGCAAGGACAGGGGGATGGAGAACACCGGGGAGCTGTTTTTT. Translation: CASKDRGMENTGELFF.

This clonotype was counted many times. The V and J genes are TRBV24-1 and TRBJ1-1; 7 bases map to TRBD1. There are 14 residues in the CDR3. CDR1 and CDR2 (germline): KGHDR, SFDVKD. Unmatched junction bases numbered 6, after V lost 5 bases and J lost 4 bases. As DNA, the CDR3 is TGTGCCACCAGTGTCAACAGGGGTGGCACTGAAGCTTTCTTT. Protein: CATSVNRGGTEAFF.

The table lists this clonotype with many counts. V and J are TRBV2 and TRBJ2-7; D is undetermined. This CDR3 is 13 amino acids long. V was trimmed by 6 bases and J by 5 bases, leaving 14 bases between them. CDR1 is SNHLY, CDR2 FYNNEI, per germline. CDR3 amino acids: CASSDRRTDEQYF. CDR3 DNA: TGTGCCAGCAGCGACCGTCGCACAGACGAGCAGTACTTC. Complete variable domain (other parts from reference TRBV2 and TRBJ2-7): EPEVTQTPSHQVTQMGQEVILRCVPISNHLYFYWYRQILGQKVEFLVSFYNNEISEKSEIFDDQFSVERPDGSNFTLKIRSTKLEDSAMYFCASSDRRTDEQYFGPGTRLTVT.

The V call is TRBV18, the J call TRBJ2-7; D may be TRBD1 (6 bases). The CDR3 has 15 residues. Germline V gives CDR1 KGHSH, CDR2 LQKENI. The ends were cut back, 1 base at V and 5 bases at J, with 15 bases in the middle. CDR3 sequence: CASSPRGLLANEQYF. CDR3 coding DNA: TGTGCCAGCTCACCACGGGGGCTCCTGGCCAACGAGCAGTACTTC.

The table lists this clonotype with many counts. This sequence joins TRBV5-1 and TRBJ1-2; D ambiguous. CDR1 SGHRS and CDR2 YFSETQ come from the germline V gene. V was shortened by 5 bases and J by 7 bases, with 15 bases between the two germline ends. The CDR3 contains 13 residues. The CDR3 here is CASSSRAPAGYTF. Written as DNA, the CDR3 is TGCGCCAGCAGTTCCCGGGCCCCGGCTGGCTACACCTTC.

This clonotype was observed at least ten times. This CDR3 reads CASSPRQGVAEAFF. The CDR3 nucleotides read TGCGCCAGCAGCCCCCGACAGGGTGTAGCTGAAGCTTTCTTT. This chain uses TRBV5-1 with TRBJ1-1; 7 bases fit TRBD1. V lost 4 bases, J lost 6 bases, and 9 bases stayed unmatched. The CDR3 has 14 amino acids. Germline assignment: CDR1 SGHRS and CDR2 YFSETQ.

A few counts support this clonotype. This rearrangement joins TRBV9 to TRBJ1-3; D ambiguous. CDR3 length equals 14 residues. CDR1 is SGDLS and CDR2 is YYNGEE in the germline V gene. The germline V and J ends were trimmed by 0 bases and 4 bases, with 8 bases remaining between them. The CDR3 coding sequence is TGTGCCAGCAGCGTAGGAGTATGGGGAAACACCATATATTTT. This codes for CASSVGVWGNTIYF. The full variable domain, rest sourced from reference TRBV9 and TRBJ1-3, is DSGVTQTPKHLITATGQRVTLRCSPRSGDLSVYWYQQSLDQGLQFLIQYYNGEERAKGNILERFSAQQFPDLHSELNLSSLELGDSALYFCASSVGVWGNTIYFGEGSWLTVV.

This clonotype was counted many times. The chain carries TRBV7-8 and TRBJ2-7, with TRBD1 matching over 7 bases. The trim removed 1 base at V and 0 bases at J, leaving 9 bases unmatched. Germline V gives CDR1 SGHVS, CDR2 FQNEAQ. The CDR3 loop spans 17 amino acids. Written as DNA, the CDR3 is TGTGCCAGCAGCTTAGTTTCTATACGACAGGGCTCCTACGAGCAGTACTTC. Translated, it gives CASSLVSIRQGSYEQYF.

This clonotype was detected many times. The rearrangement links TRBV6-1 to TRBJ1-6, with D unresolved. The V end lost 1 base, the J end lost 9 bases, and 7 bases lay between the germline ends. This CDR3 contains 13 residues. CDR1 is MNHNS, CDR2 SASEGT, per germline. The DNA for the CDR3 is TGTGCCAGCAGTGAAGTTGTGGGTTCACCCCTCCACTTT. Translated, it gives CASSEVVGSPLHF.

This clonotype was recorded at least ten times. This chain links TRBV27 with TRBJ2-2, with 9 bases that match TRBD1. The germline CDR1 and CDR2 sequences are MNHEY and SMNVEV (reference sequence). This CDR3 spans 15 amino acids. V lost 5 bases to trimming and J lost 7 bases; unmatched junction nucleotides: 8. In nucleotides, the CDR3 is TGTGCCAGCAGTCTACAGGGGGCGATCGTCGGGGAGCTGTTTTTT. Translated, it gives CASSLQGAIVGELFF.

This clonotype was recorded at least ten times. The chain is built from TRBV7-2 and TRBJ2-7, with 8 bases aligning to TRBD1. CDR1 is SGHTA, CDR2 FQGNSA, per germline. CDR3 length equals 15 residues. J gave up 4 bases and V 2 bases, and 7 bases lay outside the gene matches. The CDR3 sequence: CASSLQSGGGYEQYF. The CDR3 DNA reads TGTGCCAGCAGCTTACAATCAGGGGGCGGTTACGAGCAGTACTTC.

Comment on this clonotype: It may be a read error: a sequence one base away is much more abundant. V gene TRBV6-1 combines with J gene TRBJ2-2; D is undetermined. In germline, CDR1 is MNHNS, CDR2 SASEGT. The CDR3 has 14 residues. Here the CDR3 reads CAGSATSVVGELFF. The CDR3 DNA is TGTGCCGGCAGTGCGACTTCTGTGGTGGGGGAGCTGTTTTTT.

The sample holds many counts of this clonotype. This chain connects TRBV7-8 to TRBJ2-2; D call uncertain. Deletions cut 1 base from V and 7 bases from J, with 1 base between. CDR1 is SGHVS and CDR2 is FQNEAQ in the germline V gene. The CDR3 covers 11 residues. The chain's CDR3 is CASSLDGELFF. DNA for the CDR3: TGTGCCAGCAGCTTAGACGGGGAGCTGTTTTTT. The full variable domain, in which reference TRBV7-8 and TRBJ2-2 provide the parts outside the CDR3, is GAGVSQSPRYKVAKRGQDVALRCDPISGHVSLFWYQQALGQGPEFLTYFQNEAQLDKSGLPSDRFFAERPEGSVSTLKIQRTQQEDSAVYLCASSLDGELFFGEGSRLTVL.